The clone carrying this TCR beta chain was seen more than once but under ten times. This entry comes from a study of human T cells and chemical hapten exposure. On the study more broadly: Patients, a majority of them female, were diagnosed with alopecia areata, totalis or universalis.

Documented time point: patch test 2, 6 weeks after DPC sensitization. Noted treatment: therapeutic diphenylcyclopropenone sensitization with weekly scalp DPC. This CDR3 contains 14 residues. The germline V gene encodes CDR1 SEHNR and CDR2 FQNEAQ (reference sequence). V lost 4 bases and J lost 13; bases outside the gene matches: 14. MiXCR was run by TCRdb on the RACE reads, yielding one entry per CDR3 protein. The repertoire holds about 350,000 distinct CDR3 sequences, with roughly 6% as singletons. The chain joins TRBV7-9 to TRBJ1-2; 8 bases agree with TRBD1. Sequenced here: whole blood, sampled in connection with sensitization to the hapten diphenylcyclopropenone (DPC). This receptor was obtained from a woman aged 18-35 years with alopecia areata. Some clones in this sample may be carry-over from other donors' samples. CDR3 DNA sequence: TGTGCCAGCAGCTCAACGGAGCAGGGGGCGCGGAGCACCTTC. This encodes CASSSTEQGARSTF. Using reference TRBV7-9 and TRBJ1-2 for the parts outside the CDR3, the full variable domain is DTGVSQNPRHKITKRGQNVTFRCDPISEHNRLYWYRQTLGQGPEFLTYFQNEAQLEKSRLLSDRFSAERPKGSFSTLEIQRTEQGDSAMYLCASSSTEQGARSTFGSGTRLTVV.